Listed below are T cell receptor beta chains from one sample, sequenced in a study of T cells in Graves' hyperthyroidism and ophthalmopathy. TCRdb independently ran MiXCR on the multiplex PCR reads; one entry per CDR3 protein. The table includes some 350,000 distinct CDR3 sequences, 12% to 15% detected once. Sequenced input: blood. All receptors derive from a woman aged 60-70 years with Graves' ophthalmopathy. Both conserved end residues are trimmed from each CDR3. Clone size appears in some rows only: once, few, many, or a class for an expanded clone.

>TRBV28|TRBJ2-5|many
ASSTGSPETQY
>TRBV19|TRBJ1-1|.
ASSIGFEDTEAF
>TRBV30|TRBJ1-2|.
ASGRGNYGYT
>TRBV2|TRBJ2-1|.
ASSEELPQASKF
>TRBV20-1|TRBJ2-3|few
SAEGGLAGVDTQY
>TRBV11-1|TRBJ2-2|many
ASSSDRYPGELF
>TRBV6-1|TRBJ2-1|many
ASSGDSLYNEQF
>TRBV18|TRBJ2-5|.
ASSRTSGLETQY
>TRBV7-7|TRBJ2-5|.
ASSSPGGQETQY
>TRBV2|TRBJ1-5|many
ASSPTPGEAGQPQH
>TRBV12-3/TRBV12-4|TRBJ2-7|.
ASSTTSGEGYEQY
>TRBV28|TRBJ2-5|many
ASSSYRDTETQY
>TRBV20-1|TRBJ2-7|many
SACDGPYEQY
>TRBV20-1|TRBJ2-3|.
SARDFIAGLSTDTQY
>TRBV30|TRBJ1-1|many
AWSGRDRDAF
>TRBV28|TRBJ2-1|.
ASSYQGPAGVNEQF
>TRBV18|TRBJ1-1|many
ASSESGTEAF
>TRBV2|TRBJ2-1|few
ASWVVANSYNEQF
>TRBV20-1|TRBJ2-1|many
SAEGTASGSPHEQF
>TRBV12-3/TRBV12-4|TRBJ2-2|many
ASSLKVGRGSGELF
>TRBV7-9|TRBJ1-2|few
ASSLREGARGYT
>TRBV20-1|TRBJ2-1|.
SASVTSGYNEQF
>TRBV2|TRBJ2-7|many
ASRGGLASSSYEQY
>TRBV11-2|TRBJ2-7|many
ASSLEGGATYEQY
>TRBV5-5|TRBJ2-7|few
ASSLEQILLEQY
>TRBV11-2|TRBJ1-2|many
ASSFSTGQASGYT
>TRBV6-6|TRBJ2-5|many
ASSYSTTVETQY
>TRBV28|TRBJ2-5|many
ASSFSQTQETQY
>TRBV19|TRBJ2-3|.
ASSTSGRDTQY
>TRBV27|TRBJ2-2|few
ASSPVLPGWGTGELF
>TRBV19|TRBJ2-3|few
ASSSSLNGAQY
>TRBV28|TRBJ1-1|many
ASAGWGGNRGEAF
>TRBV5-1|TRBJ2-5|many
ASSQGPQETQY
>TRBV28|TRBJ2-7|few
ASMAGRHEQY
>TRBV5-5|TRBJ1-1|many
ASSAYTGAHEAF
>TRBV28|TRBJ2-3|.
ASSRPGSTDTQY
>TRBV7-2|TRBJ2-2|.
ASSTWGELF
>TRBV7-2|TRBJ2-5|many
ASSARRTSGETQY
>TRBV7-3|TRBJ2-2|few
ASSAQGASGELF
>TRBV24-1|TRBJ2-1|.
ATSDTGQLSSYNEQF
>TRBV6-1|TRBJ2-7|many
ASSTGATYEQY
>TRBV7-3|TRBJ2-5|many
ASSLGSQARETQY
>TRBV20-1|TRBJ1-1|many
SACRDLNTEAF
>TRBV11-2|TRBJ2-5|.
ASSLLGPLAGGQETQY
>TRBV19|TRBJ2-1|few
ASSETSTYNEQF
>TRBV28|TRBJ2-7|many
ASLPPLGTGVYEQY
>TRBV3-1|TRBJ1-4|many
ASSQEDGLEKLF
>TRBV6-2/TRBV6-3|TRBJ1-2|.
ASSYRDPALYGYT
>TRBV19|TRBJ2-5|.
ASSSPPSGEFGSYQETQY
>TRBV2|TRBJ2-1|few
ASSEDGMV
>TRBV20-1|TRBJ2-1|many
SASTSALYNEQF